Below are 15 T cell receptor beta chains sequenced from a single sample in a study of molecular identifiers for immune sequencing clone quantification. TCRdb recomputed calls from the PCR reads with MiXCR, one row per CDR3 protein. The table records 65,000 or so distinct CDR3 sequences, roughly 20% of them present only once. The sequenced sample consisted of naive CD8+ T cells from blood, with Jurkat cell RNA spiked in. Stated subset: FACS-sorted CD8+CD4-CCR7+CD45RA+ naive T cells. The receptors originated from a human donor in good health. Some libraries in this study had Jurkat cell RNA spiked in.

Remarks on this clonotype: The conserved phenylalanine or tryptophan is not found at the CDR3 terminus, so this likely reflects a read error. V and J are TRBV6-5 and TRBJ2-3, with D maybe TRBD1 (6 bases). The CDR3 consists of 14 residues. V was trimmed by 5 bases and J by 6 bases, leaving 15 bases between them. The germline CDR1 and CDR2 sequences are MNHEY and SVGAGI. The DNA for the CDR3 is TGTGCCAGCAGTAAAGGACAGCCCAGGGATACGCAGTATTTG. This encodes CASSKGQPRDTQYL.

With respect to this clonotype: Its ends do not fully match the called genes, so a read error is possible. The rearrangement uses TRBV5-8 and TRBJ2-7, with TRBD1 as a possible D gene (5 bases). The CDR3 has 13 amino acids. Germline CDR1 SGHTS, CDR2 YDEGEE. Here the CDR3 reads CTSSLGQGYEQYF. The CDR3 DNA is TGTACCAGCAGCTTAGGCCAGGGCTACGAGCAGTACTTC.

Ten or more counts support this clonotype. The chain recombines TRBV19 with TRBJ2-1; D could derive from TRBD1 or TRBD2 (5 bases each). V was trimmed by 4 bases and J by 3 bases, leaving 10 bases between them. The CDR3 is 14 amino acids. Germline V CDR1 and CDR2: LNHDA, SQIVND (reference sequence). The CDR3 DNA reads TGTGCCAGTAGTACAGGGACCCACTACAATGAGCAGTTCTTC. Protein sequence: CASSTGTHYNEQFF.

About this clonotype: This may arise from a read error, as a much more abundant clone is one base away. This chain joins TRBV7-8 and TRBJ2-3, with 7 positions matching TRBD1. The germline V gene encodes CDR1 SGHVS and CDR2 FQNEAQ. This CDR3 has 14 amino acids. The CDR3 sequence is CASSDGTVTDAQYF. CDR3 bases: TGTGCCAGCAGCGACGGGACAGTAACAGATGCGCAGTATTTT.

This clonotype was recorded many times. The chain carries TRBV20-1 and TRBJ2-1, with 9 bases identical to TRBD1. V trimming: 0 bases; J trimming: 7 bases; junction bases outside the gene matches: 10. Germline loops: CDR1 DFQATT, CDR2 SNEGSKA (reference sequence). This CDR3 is built from 16 residues. CDR3 nucleotide sequence: TGCAGTGCTAGAGATCTCACACAGGGGGCGCGAAATGAGCAGTTCTTC. Translation gives CSARDLTQGARNEQFF.

The V gene is TRBV20-1, the J gene TRBJ2-4; 10 nucleotides match TRBD2. Germline trimming cut 3 bases from V and 2 bases from J; bases unmatched to any gene: 10. The CDR3 sequence is 17 residues long. Germline CDR1 reads DFQATT; CDR2 reads SNEGSKA (reference sequence). CDR3 DNA sequence: TGCAGTGCTAGCACTAGCGGGAATTTGTGGCCCAAAAACATTCAGTACTTC. This gives the protein CSASTSGNLWPKNIQYF.

Worth noting for this clonotype: A much bigger clone sits one base away, suggesting this may be a read error. This is likely a read error, given that the CDR3 carries no conserved phenylalanine or tryptophan at its end. This chain joins TRBV13 and TRBJ2-5, with 9 bases fitting TRBD2. Germline values: CDR1 PRHDT, CDR2 FYEKMQ (reference sequence). V was pared by 5 bases and J by 5 bases, with 9 bases of the junction left unmatched. This CDR3 has 15 amino acids. The CDR3 region is CASSPGLANWETQYS. The DNA for the CDR3 is TGTGCCAGCAGCCCGGGACTAGCAAACTGGGAGACCCAGTACTCC.

The chain couples TRBV6-2 or TRBV6-3 to TRBJ2-3, with 9 bases aligning to TRBD2. From germline, CDR1 is MNHEY and CDR2 SVGEGT. The CDR3 is made up of 19 amino acids. The V gene end was trimmed by 6 bases and the J gene end by 2 bases; junction bases not matched to a gene: 18. The CDR3 region is CASSLVPAPLAGFTDTQYF. The CDR3 DNA follows: TGTGCCAGCAGCCTAGTGCCAGCGCCACTAGCGGGCTTCACAGATACGCAGTATTTT.

V usage is TRBV29-1 and J usage is TRBJ2-7, with TRBD2 identical over 7 bases. The V gene's germline CDR1 is SQVTM and CDR2 ANQGSEA. CDR3 length equals 13 residues. V shed 2 bases and J 0 bases; nucleotides not matched to a gene: 1. The DNA for the CDR3 is TGCAGCGTTGAACTAGCGGACTCCTACGAGCAGTACTTC. Translated, it gives CSVELADSYEQYF.

As for this clonotype: This may arise from a read error, as a much more abundant clone is one base away. Lacking the conserved final phenylalanine or tryptophan, this CDR3 likely reflects a read error. The chain recombines TRBV20-1 with TRBJ2-6, with a weak D call TRBD2 (5 bases). V gave up 4 bases and J gave up 1 base, with 5 bases separating them. The germline V gene encodes CDR1 DFQATT and CDR2 SNEGSKA (reference sequence). The CDR3 runs 13 residues. In nucleotides, the CDR3 is TGCAGTGCTACGGGGTCTGGGGCCAACGTCCTGACTCTC. Translated, it gives CSATGSGANVLTL.

Of note for this clonotype: Its ends do not fully match the called genes, so a read error is possible. The rearrangement joins TRBV5-1 to TRBJ2-1; D is ambiguous. This CDR3 has 12 residues. CDR1 is SGHRS, CDR2 YFSETQ, per germline. CDR3 sequence: CTSSFGYNEQFF. The CDR3 bases are TGCACCAGCAGCTTCGGGTACAATGAGCAGTTCTTC. The full variable domain, rest sourced from reference TRBV5-1 and TRBJ2-1, is KAGVTQTPRYLIKTRGQQVTLSCSPISGHRSVSWYQQTPGQGLQFLFEYFSETQRNKGNFPGRFSGRQFSNSRSEMNVSTLELGDSALYLCTSSFGYNEQFFGPGTRLTVL.

Notes on this clonotype: With a much larger clone just one base away, this may be a read error. The DNA for the CDR3 is TGTGCCTGGACGACCGGGACTAGCGGCTACGAGCAGTACTTC. Translating it yields CAWTTGTSGYEQYF. The V and J genes are TRBV30 and TRBJ2-7, with 11 bases matching TRBD2. The CDR3 length is 14 residues. Looked up from germline, CDR1 is GTSNPN and CDR2 is SVGIG (reference sequence). With V trimmed by 4 bases and J by 3 bases, 5 bases remained unmatched.

This clonotype was seen many times. V usage is TRBV19 and J usage is TRBJ1-5, with 9 bases fitting TRBD1. This CDR3 has 17 residues. Germline V gene lookup returns CDR1 LNHDA and CDR2 SQIVND (reference sequence). J gave up 7 bases and V 4 bases, and 14 bases lay outside the gene matches. The CDR3 spells CASSTGTGLQQDQPQHF. The CDR3, as DNA: TGTGCCAGTAGTACCGGGACAGGGCTCCAACAGGACCAGCCCCAGCATTTT.

The sample holds many counts of this clonotype. The V call is TRBV5-1, the J call TRBJ2-7; TRBD2 agrees at 7 bases. The CDR3 covers 15 residues. The ends lost 0 bases at V and 7 bases at J; junction bases unmatched: 10. Germline CDR1 and CDR2: SGHRS and YFSETQ. The CDR3 DNA follows: TGCGCCAGCAGCTTGGTTGGCGGGAGCGCAGAAGAGCAGTACTTC. It encodes CASSLVGGSAEEQYF.

Ten or more counts support this clonotype. J is TRBJ2-2 and V is TRBV4-1, with TRBD2 matching over 7 bases. With V trimmed by 1 base and J by 5 bases, 4 bases remained unmatched. The germline V gene has CDR1 MGHRA and CDR2 YSYEKL. This CDR3 is 15 amino acids long. The CDR3 DNA reads TGCGCCAGCAGCCAAGTTCTAGCGGAGACCGGGGAGCTGTTTTTT. Translated, it gives CASSQVLAETGELFF.